The 13 T cell receptor beta chains given below trace back to one sample, sequenced in a study of T cell responses to AZD1222 COVID-19 vaccine. Sequenced by immunoSEQ multiplex PCR; TCRdb stores in-frame clones only, minus some. Of 120,000 to 150,000 clones listed, about nine tenths are singletons. The sequencing used peripheral blood, collected on day 0 of AZD1222 vaccination. These receptors originate from an adult in good health.

This clone came up many times. The CDR3, as DNA: TGTGCCACCAGCAGAGATTACACCAACCAAGAGACCCAGTACTTC. It yields the protein CATSRDYTNQETQYF. The rearrangement uses TRBV15 and TRBJ2-5; D gene uncertain. Germline CDR1 LNHNV, CDR2 YYDKDF (reference sequence). CDR3 length: 15 amino acids. V was pared by 0 bases and J by 0 bases, with 8 bases between.

This chain uses TRBV7-2 with TRBJ1-3; tentative D call: TRBD1 (6 bases). The V and J ends lost 2 bases and 0 bases respectively, with 20 bases between them. The CDR3 covers 19 residues. Germline V lookup: CDR1 SGHTA, CDR2 FQGNSA. For the CDR3, the DNA is TGTGCCAGCAGCTTATATCTCGCCGGGGGCGTTGGCTCTGGAAACACCATATATTTT. Protein product: CASSLYLAGGVGSGNTIYF.

This sequence joins TRBV12-3 or TRBV12-4 and TRBJ1-2; D is unresolved. CDR3 length: 13 residues. V lost 0 bases and J 8 bases, leaving 10 bases between the germline ends. The chain's CDR3 is CASSLALERGYTF. As DNA, the CDR3 is TGTGCCAGCAGTTTAGCGCTGGAAAGAGGCTACACCTTC.

The rearrangement uses TRBV10-3 and TRBJ1-4; 8 nucleotides line up with TRBD1. Germline V gives CDR1 ENHRY, CDR2 SYGVKD. The CDR3 contains 13 residues. J gave up 8 bases and V 6 bases, and 5 bases lay outside the gene matches. The DNA for the CDR3 is TGTGCCATCAGGCCGGACAGGGAGGAAAAACTGTTTTTT. Its translation is CAIRPDREEKLFF.

This clone appeared once. J is TRBJ1-6 and V is TRBV29-1; D not certain. Germline CDR1 reads SQVTM; CDR2 reads ANQGSEA. The ends were cut back, 7 bases at V and 6 bases at J, with 13 bases in the middle. This CDR3 is built from 13 residues. The CDR3 protein is CSARTELNSPLHF. In DNA form, the CDR3 reads TGCAGCGCCCGGACTGAGCTTAATTCACCCCTCCACTTT. Based on the CDR3 plus reference TRBV29-1 and TRBJ1-6, the full variable domain is SAVISQKPSRDICQRGTSLTIQCQVDSQVTMMFWYRQQPGQSLTLIATANQGSEATYESGFVIDKFPISRPNLTFSTLTVSNMSPEDSSIYLCSARTELNSPLHFGNGTRLTVT.

This chain connects TRBV27 to TRBJ1-2, with D unresolved. Per germline, CDR1 MNHEY and CDR2 SMNVEV (reference sequence). The CDR3 extends over 13 amino acids. With 2 bases removed from V and 4 bases from J, the gap between germline ends came to 8 bases. CDR3 amino acids: CASSLGGLYGYTF. CDR3 nucleotide sequence: TGTGCCAGCAGTTTAGGAGGGCTCTATGGCTACACCTTC.

The chain is built from TRBV9 and TRBJ2-2; TRBD1 or TRBD2 may be the D gene (5 bases each). With 2 bases removed from V and 1 base from J, the gap between germline ends came to 15 bases. The CDR3 has 17 amino acids. Germline V gene data show CDR1 as SGDLS and CDR2 as YYNGEE. Here the CDR3 DNA reads TGTGCCAGCAGCGTTAGTCCCCAGGGACGGAACACCGGGGAGCTGTTTTTT. Its translation: CASSVSPQGRNTGELFF.

Here the CDR3 DNA reads TGTGCCAGCAGCATGACCCGTTGGACTGAAGCTTTCTTT. This encodes CASSMTRWTEAFF. The chain carries TRBV12-3 or TRBV12-4 and TRBJ1-1; no reliable D call. The ends were cut back, 6 bases at V and 5 bases at J, with 13 bases in the middle. CDR3 length: 13 amino acids.

The V and J genes are TRBV5-1 and TRBJ2-2; TRBD1 is a possible D gene (6 bases). The CDR3 loop spans 16 amino acids. V was pared by 4 bases and J by 2 bases, with 15 bases between. Looked up from germline, CDR1 is SGHRS and CDR2 is YFSETQ. The CDR3 spells CASSALPGANTGELFF. In DNA form, the CDR3 reads TGCGCCAGCAGCGCCTTACCAGGGGCCAACACCGGGGAGCTGTTTTTT.

V is TRBV29-1 and J is TRBJ1-1; D ambiguous. CDR1 and CDR2 (germline): SQVTM, ANQGSEA. The CDR3 sequence is 12 residues long. Trimming pared 0 bases from V and 7 bases from J, leaving 9 bases between. CDR3 residues: CSVEEGRNEAFF. CDR3 nucleotide sequence: TGCAGCGTTGAAGAAGGTCGAAATGAAGCTTTCTTT. The variable domain in full, with the rest retrieved from reference TRBV29-1 and TRBJ1-1, is SAVISQKPSRDICQRGTSLTIQCQVDSQVTMMFWYRQQPGQSLTLIATANQGSEATYESGFVIDKFPISRPNLTFSTLTVSNMSPEDSSIYLCSVEEGRNEAFFGQGTRLTVV.

This chain links TRBV6-5 with TRBJ1-6; no reliable D call. The CDR3 covers 15 residues. Trimming pared 8 bases from V and 2 bases from J, leaving 13 bases between. Per germline, CDR1 MNHEY and CDR2 SVGAGI. The CDR3 is CASGNGPAYNSPLHF. In DNA, the CDR3 is TGTGCCAGCGGCAATGGTCCGGCCTATAATTCACCCCTCCACTTT.

Here the CDR3 reads CSAPSGNTIYF. Here the CDR3 DNA reads TGCAGTGCCCCCTCTGGAAACACCATATATTTT. The V and J genes are TRBV20-1 and TRBJ1-3, with D unresolved. The CDR3 loop spans 11 amino acids. Germline CDR1 DFQATT, CDR2 SNEGSKA (reference sequence). Trimming left V 6 bases short and J 0 bases short, with 3 bases between.

The rearrangement links TRBV30 to TRBJ1-3; perhaps TRBD1 as D (5 bases). Trimming left V 4 bases short and J 9 bases short, with 16 bases between. This CDR3 has 13 residues. Looked up from germline, CDR1 is GTSNPN and CDR2 is SVGIG (reference sequence). CDR3: CAWTSSGGSTIYF. The CDR3, as DNA: TGTGCCTGGACTAGCAGCGGGGGTAGCACCATATATTTT.